A single sample is the source of the 8 T cell receptor beta chains below, sequenced in a study of T cells after yellow fever vaccination. TCRdb re-analysed the 5' RACE reads in MiXCR, keeping a single row per CDR3 protein. The table shows about 250,000 distinct CDR3 sequences, with around 3.5% occurring only once. Source: PBMCs, taken 15 days after the yellow fever booster vaccination. All receptors come from a man younger than 30 who received the YFV17D yellow fever vaccine.

This sequence joins TRBV7-9 and TRBJ1-2, with D tentatively TRBD1 (5 bases). The CDR3 runs 13 residues. Germline-derived CDR1 and CDR2 are SEHNR and FQNEAQ (reference sequence). V lost 3 bases and J 8 bases, leaving 13 bases between the germline ends. CDR3 sequence reads: CASSLRLRGGYTF. The CDR3 nucleotides are TGTGCCAGCAGCTTGAGGCTAAGGGGAGGCTACACCTTC.

This clonotype came up many times. The genes are TRBV2 and TRBJ1-1; 9 nucleotides align to TRBD1. CDR1 SNHLY and CDR2 FYNNEI come from the germline V gene. Trimming at V came to 2 bases and at J to 4 bases, leaving 2 bases not matched to a gene. The CDR3 runs 14 residues. This chain's CDR3 is CASSETGGLTEAFF. DNA of the CDR3: TGTGCCAGCAGTGAAACAGGGGGCCTCACTGAAGCTTTCTTT.

This clonotype was observed many times. This chain links TRBV7-9 with TRBJ2-2; D unclear. Trimming removed 1 base from V and 1 base from J, with 7 bases in between. The CDR3 contains 15 residues. From germline, CDR1 is SEHNR and CDR2 FQNEAQ (reference sequence). CDR3 bases: TGTGCCAGCAGCTTAGGTACAGAGAACACCGGGGAGCTGTTTTTT. Residues: CASSLGTENTGELFF. Variable domain in full (rest from reference TRBV7-9 and TRBJ2-2): DTGVSQNPRHKITKRGQNVTFRCDPISEHNRLYWYRQTLGQGPEFLTYFQNEAQLEKSRLLSDRFSAERPKGSFSTLEIQRTEQGDSAMYLCASSLGTENTGELFFGEGSRLTVL.

This clonotype showed up just a few times. The chain has TRBV12-3 or TRBV12-4 and TRBJ1-2; a weak D match, TRBD1 (5 bases). The V gene lost 6 bases and the J gene lost 3 bases, with 11 bases spanning the gap. There are 13 residues in the CDR3. CDR3 loop: CASSQSQDYGYTF. In DNA form, the CDR3 reads TGTGCCAGCAGCCAATCACAGGACTATGGCTACACCTTC.

There are many counts of this clonotype. This chain uses TRBV21-1 with TRBJ2-7; the table's D call, TRBD2, was not checked against the DNA. TRBV21-1 is termed a pseudogene. The CDR3 is 14 amino acids. In DNA form, the CDR3 reads TGTGCCAGCATCCTACCGGGCCCACCCTACGAGCAGTACGTC. This sequence encodes CASILPGPPYEQYV.

This clonotype came up many times. The V and J genes are TRBV10-3 and TRBJ1-5; possible D gene TRBD1, 6 bases. The length of the CDR3 is 15 residues. V was cut by 4 bases and J by 0 bases, with 10 bases left in between. Germline V gene lookup returns CDR1 ENHRY and CDR2 SYGVKD. The CDR3 region has the DNA TGTGCCATCAGTGTTAGGGGGGATAGCAATCAGCCCCAGCATTTT. It encodes CAISVRGDSNQPQHF.

This clonotype was found many times. The V and J genes are TRBV5-1 and TRBJ2-3; 10 bases match TRBD2. The V segment lost 4 bases and the J segment 2 bases; nucleotides outside the gene matches: 10. This CDR3 is 17 amino acids long. From germline, CDR1 is SGHRS and CDR2 YFSETQ. CDR3 coding DNA: TGCGCCAGCAGCCAGAGGGCTAGCGGGGGAAACACAGATACGCAGTATTTT. As protein: CASSQRASGGNTDTQYF.

This clonotype was seen ten or more times. CDR3 nucleotides: TGTGCCAGCAGCGGGCGCGGGGGGCCCATCACAGATACGCAGTATTTT. This encodes CASSGRGGPITDTQYF. This sequence joins TRBV7-2 and TRBJ2-3; TRBD2 matches 8 bases. CDR1 SGHTA and CDR2 FQGNSA come from the germline V gene. The CDR3 consists of 16 residues. J was trimmed by 2 bases and V by 5 bases; bases with no gene match: 9.